This T cell receptor (beta chain) was captured by sequencing in a study of cytomegalovirus exposure and HLA in healthy donors. Study in general: Unique TCRs from HLA-typed donors, 70 million to 85 million of them, were held in an early data release. Regarding the study as a whole: Associated with cytomegalovirus, according to the listing, were around 160 TCR beta chains. An analysis done earlier found most TCR beta V segments productive about 87% or about 30% of the time.

The PCR contained 60 Vbeta and 13 Jbeta primers. Data came from immunoSEQ multiplex PCR; TCRdb stores just in-frame clones and leaves some out. The data hold about 110,000 clones, with roughly 15% observed a single time. This clone was seen a few times. Its antigen is undetermined. V was pared by 0 bases and J by 3 bases, with 6 bases of the junction left unmatched. Per germline, CDR1 SGHNT and CDR2 YYREEE (reference sequence). This CDR3 spans 18 amino acids. The chain combines TRBV5-4 with TRBJ2-7; TRBD2 agrees at 16 bases. The TCR sequence derives from a female donor in good health and CMV-seronegative. The sample was PBMCs. The CDR3 is CASSLVGLAGGRVYEQYF. As DNA, the CDR3 is TGTGCCAGCAGCTTGGTGGGACTAGCGGGAGGGAGGGTCTACGAGCAGTACTTC. Based on the CDR3 plus reference TRBV5-4 and TRBJ2-7, the full variable domain is ETGVTQSPTHLIKTRGQQVTLRCSSQSGHNTVSWYQQALGQGPQFIFQYYREEENGRGNFPPRFSGLQFPNYSSELNVNALELDDSALYLCASSLVGLAGGRVYEQYFGPGTRLTVT.